This TCR beta chain was identified in a study of T cells in Graves' hyperthyroidism and ophthalmopathy. Study conclusions and caveats: Before onset, ophthalmopathy was predicted by the model a median around 6 months earlier. Among thyroid clonotypes expanded above 0.001, most also appeared in blood.

In its sample, this clonotype was seen a few times. Antigen: not known. In germline, CDR1 is LNHDA, CDR2 SQIVND (reference sequence). The V and J ends lost 7 bases and 2 bases, in that order; junction bases with no gene match: 5. CDR3 length: 14 amino acids. Uncontrolled infection, other autoimmune disease, pregnancy or lactation barred patients from enrollment. Orbital computed tomography, thyroid ultrasound, serum thyroxine and TRAb, and clinical symptoms together informed the diagnoses. It was RNA transcripts that yielded the amplified TCR beta CDR3 regions. The HTBI primer set served for first-round RT-PCR of the TCR CDR3. TCRdb re-called the multiplex PCR reads through MiXCR, storing one row per CDR3 protein. The repertoire holds about 200,000 distinct CDR3 sequences, with about a sixth as singletons.

This chain joins TRBV19 and TRBJ2-1, with 7 bases that match TRBD2. The receptor comes from a woman in her fifties or sixties with Graves' hyperthyroidism. The sample taken for sequencing was blood. The CDR3 here is CASTGLQTYNEQFF. The CDR3 DNA reads as TGTGCCAGTACGGGACTACAGACCTACAATGAGCAGTTCTTC.